The T cell receptor (beta chain) described here comes from a study of human T cells and chemical hapten exposure. Whole-study context: In the roughly 24-week study, patients were dosed weekly with diphenylcyclopropenone on the scalp throughout. TCR yields differed between samples (mainly from small differences in pooled library volume).

The time point is: pre-sensitization, week 0. Documented treatment: therapeutic diphenylcyclopropenone sensitization with weekly scalp DPC. The study drew its donors from alopecia patients who were 18 to 70 years old and suitable for DPC. MiXCR, applied by TCRdb to the RACE reads, yields one record per CDR3 protein. The table has a few hundred thousand distinct CDR3 sequences, 8.6% seen once. About this clonotype: The target antigen is unknown.

Study-wide points: Each of the donors had alopecia, so their immune responses may not resemble those of healthy people.

Trimming removed 2 bases at V and 0 bases at J, with 11 bases between. Germline CDR1 reads SGHTA; CDR2 reads FQGNSA. The CDR3 runs 16 residues. This chain links TRBV7-2 with TRBJ2-4; the D is unclear. The receptor was derived from a woman between 40 and 55 years old with alopecia areata. Some clones in this sample may be carry-over from other donors' samples. The material was whole blood, obtained in connection with sensitization to the hapten diphenylcyclopropenone (DPC). The CDR3 here is CASSLWRLLAKNIQYF. The DNA of the CDR3 is TGTGCCAGCAGCTTATGGCGGTTGCTAGCCAAAAACATTCAGTACTTC.